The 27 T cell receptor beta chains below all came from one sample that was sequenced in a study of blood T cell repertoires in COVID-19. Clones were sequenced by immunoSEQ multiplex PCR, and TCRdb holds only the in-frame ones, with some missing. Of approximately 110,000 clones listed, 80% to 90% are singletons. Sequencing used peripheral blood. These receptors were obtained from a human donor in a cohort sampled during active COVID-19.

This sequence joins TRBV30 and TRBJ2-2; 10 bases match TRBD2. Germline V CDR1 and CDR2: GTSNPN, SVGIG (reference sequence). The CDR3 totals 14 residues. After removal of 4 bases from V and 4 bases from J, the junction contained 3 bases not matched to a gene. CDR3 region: CAWMVAGGTGELFF. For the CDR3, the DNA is TGTGCCTGGATGGTAGCGGGGGGCACCGGGGAGCTGTTTTTT.

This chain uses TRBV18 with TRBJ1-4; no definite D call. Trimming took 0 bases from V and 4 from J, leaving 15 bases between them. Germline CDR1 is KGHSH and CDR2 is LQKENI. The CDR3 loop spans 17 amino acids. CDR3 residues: CASSPPPSAQYNEKLFF. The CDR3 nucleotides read TGTGCCAGCTCACCACCGCCTAGCGCACAGTATAATGAAAAACTGTTTTTT.

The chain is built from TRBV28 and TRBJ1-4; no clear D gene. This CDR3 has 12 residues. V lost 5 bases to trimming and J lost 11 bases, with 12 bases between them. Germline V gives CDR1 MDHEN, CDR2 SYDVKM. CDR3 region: CASSGGSGKLFF. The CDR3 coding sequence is TGTGCCAGCAGTGGCGGGTCAGGTAAACTGTTTTTT.

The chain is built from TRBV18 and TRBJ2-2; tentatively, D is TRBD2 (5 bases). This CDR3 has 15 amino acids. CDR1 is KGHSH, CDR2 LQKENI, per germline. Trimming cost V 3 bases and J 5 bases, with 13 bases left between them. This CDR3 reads CASSPRVALTGELFF. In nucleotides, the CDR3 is TGTGCCAGCTCACCGAGGGTGGCGCTTACCGGGGAGCTGTTTTTT.

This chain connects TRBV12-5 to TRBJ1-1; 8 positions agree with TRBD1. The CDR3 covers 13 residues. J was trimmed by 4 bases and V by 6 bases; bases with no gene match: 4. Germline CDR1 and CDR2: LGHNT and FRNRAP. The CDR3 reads CASGEQGGTEAFF. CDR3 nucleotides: TGTGCTAGTGGGGAACAGGGGGGCACTGAAGCTTTCTTT.

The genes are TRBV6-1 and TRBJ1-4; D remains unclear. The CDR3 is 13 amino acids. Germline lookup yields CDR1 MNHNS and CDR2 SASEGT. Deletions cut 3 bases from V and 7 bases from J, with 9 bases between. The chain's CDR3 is CASSETSGEKLFF. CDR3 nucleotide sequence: TGTGCCAGCAGTGAGACTTCCGGTGAAAAACTGTTTTTT.

CDR3 protein: CATSDDQWQPQHF. CDR3 coding DNA: TGTGCCACCAGTGATGATCAGTGGCAGCCCCAGCATTTT. The gene calls are TRBV24-1 and TRBJ1-5; D ambiguous. Germline CDR1 reads KGHDR; CDR2 reads SFDVKD. The CDR3 loop spans 13 amino acids. The ends were cut back, 3 bases at V and 7 bases at J, with 9 bases in the middle.

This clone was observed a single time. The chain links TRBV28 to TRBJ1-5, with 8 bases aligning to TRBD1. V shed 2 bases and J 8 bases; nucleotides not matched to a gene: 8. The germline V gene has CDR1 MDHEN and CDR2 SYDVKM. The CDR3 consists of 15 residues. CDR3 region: CASSLAPDRVKPQHF. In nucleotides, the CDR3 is TGTGCCAGCAGTTTAGCCCCGGACAGGGTTAAGCCCCAGCATTTT.

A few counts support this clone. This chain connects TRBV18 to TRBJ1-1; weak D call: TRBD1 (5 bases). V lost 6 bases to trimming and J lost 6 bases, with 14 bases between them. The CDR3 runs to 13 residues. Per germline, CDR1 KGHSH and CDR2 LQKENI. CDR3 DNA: TGTGCCAGCTCTCTAGACCGGGACTCTGAAGCTTTCTTT. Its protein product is CASSLDRDSEAFF.

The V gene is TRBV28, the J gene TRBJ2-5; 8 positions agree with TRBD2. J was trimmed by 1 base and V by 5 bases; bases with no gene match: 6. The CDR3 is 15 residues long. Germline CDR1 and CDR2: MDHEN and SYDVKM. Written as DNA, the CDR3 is TGTGCCAGCAGTGCCCAGCTAGCGGGCCAAGAGACCCAGTACTTC. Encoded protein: CASSAQLAGQETQYF.

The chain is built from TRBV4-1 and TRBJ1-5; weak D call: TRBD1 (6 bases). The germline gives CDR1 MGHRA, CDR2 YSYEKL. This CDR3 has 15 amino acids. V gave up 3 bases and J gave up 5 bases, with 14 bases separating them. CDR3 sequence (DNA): TGCGCCAGCAGCCAGGTACAGGGTAATCATCAGCCCCAGCATTTT. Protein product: CASSQVQGNHQPQHF.

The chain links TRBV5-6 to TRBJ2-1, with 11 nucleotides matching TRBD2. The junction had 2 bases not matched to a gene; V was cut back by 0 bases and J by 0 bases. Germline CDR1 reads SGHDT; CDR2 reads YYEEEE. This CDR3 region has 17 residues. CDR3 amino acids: CASSLGGLAASYNEQFF. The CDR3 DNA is TGTGCCAGCAGCTTGGGGGGACTAGCGGCCTCCTACAATGAGCAGTTCTTC.

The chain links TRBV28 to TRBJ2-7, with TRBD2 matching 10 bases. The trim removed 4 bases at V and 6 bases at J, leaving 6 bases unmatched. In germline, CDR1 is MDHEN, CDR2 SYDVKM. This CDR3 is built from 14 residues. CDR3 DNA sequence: TGTGCCAGCAGTTGGCTAGCGGGAGTGTCCGAGCAGTACTTC. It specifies CASSWLAGVSEQYF.

The CDR3 sequence is CASGLAGYNADTQYF. The CDR3 region has the DNA TGTGCCTCGGGGCTAGCGGGGTATAACGCAGATACGCAGTATTTT. The chain employs TRBV28 and TRBJ2-3; 9 nucleotides line up with TRBD2. This CDR3 has 15 residues. Germline values: CDR1 MDHEN, CDR2 SYDVKM. With 11 bases clipped from V and 4 bases from J, the junction kept 13 bases outside the gene matches.

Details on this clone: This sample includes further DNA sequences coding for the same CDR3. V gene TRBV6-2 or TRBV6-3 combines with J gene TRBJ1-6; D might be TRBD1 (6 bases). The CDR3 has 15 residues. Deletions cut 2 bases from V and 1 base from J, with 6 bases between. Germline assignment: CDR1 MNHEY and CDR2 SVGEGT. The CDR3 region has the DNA TGTGCCAGCAGTTACCAGGGGTCCTATAATTCACCCCTCCACTTT. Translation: CASSYQGSYNSPLHF.

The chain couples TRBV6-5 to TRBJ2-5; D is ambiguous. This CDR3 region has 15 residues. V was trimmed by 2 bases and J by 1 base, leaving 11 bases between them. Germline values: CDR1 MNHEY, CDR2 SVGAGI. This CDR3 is CASSYLGGAQETQYF. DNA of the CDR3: TGTGCCAGCAGTTACCTTGGCGGAGCCCAAGAGACCCAGTACTTC.

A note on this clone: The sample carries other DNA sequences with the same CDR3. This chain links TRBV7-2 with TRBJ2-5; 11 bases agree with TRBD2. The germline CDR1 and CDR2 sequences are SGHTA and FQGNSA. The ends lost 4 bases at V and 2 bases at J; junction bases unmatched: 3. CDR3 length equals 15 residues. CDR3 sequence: CASSSLAGGQETQYF. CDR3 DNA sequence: TGTGCCAGCAGCTCTTTAGCGGGGGGGCAAGAGACCCAGTACTTC.

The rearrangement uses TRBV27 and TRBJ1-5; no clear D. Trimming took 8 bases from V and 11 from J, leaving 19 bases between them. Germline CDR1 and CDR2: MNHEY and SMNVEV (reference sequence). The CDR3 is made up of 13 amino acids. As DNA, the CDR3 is TGTGCCAGCCAGAGCGGACCGGCTGCGTCCCAGCATTTT. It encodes CASQSGPAASQHF.

DNA of the CDR3: TGCAGCATTGTTTGGGGAGCGGGATATGGCTACACCTTC. The encoded protein is CSIVWGAGYGYTF. This chain uses TRBV29-1 with TRBJ1-2; D is unresolved. Germline V CDR1 and CDR2: SQVTM, ANQGSEA. V shed 8 bases and J shed 5 bases, with 18 bases lying between them. The CDR3 consists of 13 residues. Using reference TRBV29-1 and TRBJ1-2 for the parts outside the CDR3, the full variable domain is SAVISQKPSRDICQRGTSLTIQCQVDSQVTMMFWYRQQPGQSLTLIATANQGSEATYESGFVIDKFPISRPNLTFSTLTVSNMSPEDSSIYLCSIVWGAGYGYTFGSGTRLTVV.

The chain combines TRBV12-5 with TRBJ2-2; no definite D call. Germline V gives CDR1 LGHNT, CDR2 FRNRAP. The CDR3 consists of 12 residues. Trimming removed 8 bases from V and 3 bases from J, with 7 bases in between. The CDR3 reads CASFLHTGELFF. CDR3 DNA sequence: TGTGCTAGTTTCCTACACACCGGGGAGCTGTTTTTT.

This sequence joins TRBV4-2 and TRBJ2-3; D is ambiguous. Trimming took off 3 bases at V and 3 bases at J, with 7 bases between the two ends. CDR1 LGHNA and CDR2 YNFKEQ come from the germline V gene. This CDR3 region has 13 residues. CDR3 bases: TGTGCCAGCAGCCAGTCCCTTACAGATACGCAGTATTTT. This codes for CASSQSLTDTQYF.

The DNA of the CDR3 is TGTGCCACCAGTGATCCCGCGTTAGTCGATACGCAGTATTTT. It encodes CATSDPALVDTQYF. V and J are TRBV24-1 and TRBJ2-3; D remains ambiguous. CDR1 is KGHDR and CDR2 is SFDVKD in the germline V gene. CDR3 size: 14 residues. The V end was cut by 3 bases, the J end by 6 bases, with 12 bases between.

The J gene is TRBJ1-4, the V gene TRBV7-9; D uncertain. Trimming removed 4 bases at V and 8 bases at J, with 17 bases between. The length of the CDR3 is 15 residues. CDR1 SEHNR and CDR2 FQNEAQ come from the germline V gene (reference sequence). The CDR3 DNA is TGTGCCAGCAGCTCCTCGGGGAGGTTCGTGGAAAAACTGTTTTTT. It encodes CASSSSGRFVEKLFF.

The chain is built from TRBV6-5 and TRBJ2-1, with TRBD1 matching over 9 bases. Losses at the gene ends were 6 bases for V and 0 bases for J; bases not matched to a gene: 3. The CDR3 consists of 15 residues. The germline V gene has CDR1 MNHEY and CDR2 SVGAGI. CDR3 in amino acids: CASSQQGASYNEQFF. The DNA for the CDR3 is TGTGCCAGCAGCCAACAGGGGGCCTCCTACAATGAGCAGTTCTTC.

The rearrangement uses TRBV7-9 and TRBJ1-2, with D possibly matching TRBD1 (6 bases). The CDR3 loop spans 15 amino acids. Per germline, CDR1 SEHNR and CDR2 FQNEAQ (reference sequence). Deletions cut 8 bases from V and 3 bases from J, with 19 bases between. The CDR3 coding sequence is TGTGCCAGCGCCACCGCCGAAGGGGGAGACTATGGCTACACCTTC. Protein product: CASATAEGGDYGYTF.

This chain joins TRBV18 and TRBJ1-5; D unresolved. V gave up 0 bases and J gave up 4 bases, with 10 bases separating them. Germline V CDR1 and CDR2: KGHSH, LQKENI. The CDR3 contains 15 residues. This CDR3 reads CASSPPHLSNQPQHF. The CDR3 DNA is TGTGCCAGCTCACCACCACACCTTTCGAATCAGCCCCAGCATTTT.

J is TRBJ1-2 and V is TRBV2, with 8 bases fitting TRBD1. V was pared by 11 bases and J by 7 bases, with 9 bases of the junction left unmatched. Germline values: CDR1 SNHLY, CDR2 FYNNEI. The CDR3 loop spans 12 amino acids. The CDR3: CARGTGERGYTF. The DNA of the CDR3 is TGTGCCCGTGGGACAGGTGAGCGTGGCTACACCTTC. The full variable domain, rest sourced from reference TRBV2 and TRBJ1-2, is EPEVTQTPSHQVTQMGQEVILRCVPISNHLYFYWYRQILGQKVEFLVSFYNNEISEKSEIFDDQFSVERPDGSNFTLKIRSTKLEDSAMYFCARGTGERGYTFGSGTRLTVV.